The rows below give T cell receptor beta chains drawn from one sample of a study of blood T cells in healthy people across ages. TCRdb re-derived calls from the 5' RACE reads in MiXCR, one entry per CDR3 protein. The sample consists of 650,000 to 1,000,000 distinct CDR3 sequences, around half of them appearing once. Material for sequencing was blood. The receptor source for this set is a man older than 75 in good health. Both conserved end residues are part of each CDR3. Fields, in order: J gene, CDR3 length, clone size, V gene, D gene, CDR3 protein, CDR3 DNA. A D gene is named only where the DNA matches it firmly. For some rows the clone size is stated as once, few or many, or as a class when expanded; others skip it.

j_call: TRBJ2-7
cdr3_length: 14
clone_size: .
v_call: TRBV4-3
d_call: TRBD2
cdr3_aa: CASSRDYSSYEQYF
cdr3_nt: TGCGCCAGCAGCCGGGACTACAGCTCCTACGAGCAGTACTTC

j_call: TRBJ2-5
cdr3_length: 15
clone_size: few
v_call: TRBV20-1
d_call: .
cdr3_aa: CSAPPGGRHQETQYF
cdr3_nt: TGCAGTGCCCCCCCGGGCGGACGGCATCAAGAGACCCAGTACTTC

j_call: TRBJ2-5
cdr3_length: 14
clone_size: few
v_call: TRBV5-1
d_call: .
cdr3_aa: CASSLAEVGETQYF
cdr3_nt: TGCGCCAGCAGCTTGGCAGAAGTCGGAGAGACCCAGTACTTC

j_call: TRBJ2-7
cdr3_length: 15
clone_size: .
v_call: TRBV11-2
d_call: .
cdr3_aa: CASSPSPRQLYEQYF
cdr3_nt: TGTGCCAGCTCCCCCTCGCCGAGACAGCTATACGAGCAGTACTTC

j_call: TRBJ2-7
cdr3_length: 14
clone_size: .
v_call: TRBV6-5
d_call: .
cdr3_aa: CASSRQDGIDEQYF
cdr3_nt: TGTGCCAGCAGCCGACAAGATGGGATAGACGAGCAGTACTTC

j_call: TRBJ1-1
cdr3_length: 16
clone_size: few
v_call: TRBV5-1
d_call: .
cdr3_aa: CASSLAVGPAGTEAFF
cdr3_nt: TGCGCCAGCAGCTTGGCGGTAGGGCCTGCCGGGACTGAAGCTTTCTTT

j_call: TRBJ2-1
cdr3_length: 18
clone_size: few
v_call: TRBV20-1
d_call: TRBD2
cdr3_aa: CSARGTSGRRSIDNEQFF
cdr3_nt: TGCAGTGCTAGAGGGACTAGCGGGAGGAGATCCATAGACAATGAGCAGTTCTTC

j_call: TRBJ2-1
cdr3_length: 16
clone_size: many
v_call: TRBV7-2
d_call: TRBD2
cdr3_aa: CASSQLAGARVDEQFF
cdr3_nt: TGTGCCAGCAGCCAATTAGCGGGAGCCCGAGTCGATGAGCAGTTCTTC

j_call: TRBJ1-2
cdr3_length: 13
clone_size: .
v_call: TRBV6-5
d_call: TRBD1
cdr3_aa: CASRPGQGIGYTF
cdr3_nt: TGTGCCAGCAGACCGGGACAGGGAATCGGCTACACCTTC

j_call: TRBJ2-3
cdr3_length: 18
clone_size: .
v_call: TRBV29-1
d_call: TRBD2
cdr3_aa: CSVEGETSGKSLTDAQYF
cdr3_nt: TGCAGCGTTGAAGGCGAAACTAGCGGGAAGTCCCTCACAGATGCGCAGTATTTT

j_call: TRBJ1-1
cdr3_length: 18
clone_size: many
v_call: TRBV7-2
d_call: TRBD1
cdr3_aa: CASSLGVNSGQGNTEAFF
cdr3_nt: TGTGCCAGCAGCTTAGGGGTGAACTCGGGACAGGGGAACACTGAAGCTTTCTTT

j_call: TRBJ2-1
cdr3_length: 15
clone_size: many
v_call: TRBV5-1
d_call: .
cdr3_aa: CASSLEDHSYNEQFF
cdr3_nt: TGCGCCAGCAGCTTGGAGGATCACTCCTACAATGAGCAGTTCTTC

j_call: TRBJ2-3
cdr3_length: 13
clone_size: .
v_call: TRBV7-2
d_call: .
cdr3_aa: CASQRPGPETQYF
cdr3_nt: TGTGCCTCCCAAAGGCCGGGGCCAGAGACGCAGTATTTT

j_call: TRBJ2-7
cdr3_length: 15
clone_size: .
v_call: TRBV7-8
d_call: TRBD2
cdr3_aa: CASSLAREEDNEQYF
cdr3_nt: TGTGCCAGCAGCTTAGCCCGGGAGGAGGATAACGAGCAGTACTTC

j_call: TRBJ2-2
cdr3_length: 15
clone_size: once
v_call: TRBV3-1
d_call: TRBD2
cdr3_aa: CASSYTRTSGTGLFF
cdr3_nt: TGTGCCAGCAGCTACACAAGGACTAGCGGAACCGGGCTGTTTTTT

j_call: TRBJ2-2
cdr3_length: 15
clone_size: .
v_call: TRBV27
d_call: .
cdr3_aa: CASRMKGLGTGELFF
cdr3_nt: TGTGCCAGCAGAATGAAGGGTCTTGGGACCGGGGAGCTGTTTTTT

j_call: TRBJ2-1
cdr3_length: 15
clone_size: .
v_call: TRBV14
d_call: .
cdr3_aa: CASRPSVQADNEQFF
cdr3_nt: TGTGCCAGCAGACCAAGCGTCCAGGCTGACAATGAGCAGTTCTTC

j_call: TRBJ1-3
cdr3_length: 14
clone_size: .
v_call: TRBV6-1
d_call: TRBD1
cdr3_aa: CASSARDRGNTIYF
cdr3_nt: TGTGCCAGCAGTGCGAGAGACAGGGGGAACACCATATATTTT

j_call: TRBJ2-2
cdr3_length: 16
clone_size: .
v_call: TRBV27
d_call: .
cdr3_aa: CASSGAGLQGFGELFF
cdr3_nt: TGTGCCAGCAGTGGGGCCGGGCTCCAGGGTTTCGGGGAGCTGTTTTTT

j_call: TRBJ2-7
cdr3_length: 15
clone_size: .
v_call: TRBV11-3
d_call: .
cdr3_aa: CASSLDFGVTYEQYF
cdr3_nt: TGTGCCAGCAGCTTAGATTTCGGGGTGACCTACGAGCAGTACTTC

j_call: TRBJ2-7
cdr3_length: 13
clone_size: .
v_call: TRBV28
d_call: .
cdr3_aa: CASSSQGPYEQYF
cdr3_nt: TGTGCCAGCAGTTCACAGGGCCCCTACGAGCAGTACTTC

j_call: TRBJ2-4
cdr3_length: 13
clone_size: .
v_call: TRBV20-1
d_call: .
cdr3_aa: CSAKGGTKNIQYF
cdr3_nt: TGCAGTGCAAAGGGGGGGACAAAAAACATTCAGTACTTC

j_call: TRBJ1-1
cdr3_length: 14
clone_size: .
v_call: TRBV28
d_call: .
cdr3_aa: CAESSTPPGTEAFF
cdr3_nt: TGTGCTGAGTCGTCGACACCACCGGGGACTGAAGCTTTCTTT

j_call: TRBJ2-4
cdr3_length: 16
clone_size: few
v_call: TRBV12-3/TRBV12-4
d_call: .
cdr3_aa: CASKGVGTLAKNIQYF
cdr3_nt: TGTGCCAGCAAGGGGGTGGGTACCCTAGCCAAAAACATTCAGTACTTC

j_call: TRBJ1-4
cdr3_length: 17
clone_size: few
v_call: TRBV27
d_call: TRBD1
cdr3_aa: CASSTRAAGQGGEKLFF
cdr3_nt: TGTGCCAGCAGTACTCGAGCAGCGGGACAGGGAGGAGAAAAACTGTTTTTT

j_call: TRBJ2-1
cdr3_length: 15
clone_size: .
v_call: TRBV9
d_call: TRBD2
cdr3_aa: CASSDGTSGSNEQFF
cdr3_nt: TGTGCCAGCAGCGACGGGACTAGCGGGAGCAATGAGCAGTTCTTC

j_call: TRBJ2-5
cdr3_length: 13
clone_size: few
v_call: TRBV12-3/TRBV12-4
d_call: .
cdr3_aa: CASRAFNQETQYF
cdr3_nt: TGTGCCAGCAGGGCTTTTAATCAAGAGACCCAGTACTTC

j_call: TRBJ2-7
cdr3_length: 14
clone_size: .
v_call: TRBV20-1
d_call: .
cdr3_aa: CSARPGLDSYEQYF
cdr3_nt: TGCAGTGCTAGACCTGGACTGGACTCCTACGAGCAGTACTTC

j_call: TRBJ2-7
cdr3_length: 16
clone_size: .
v_call: TRBV7-6
d_call: TRBD2
cdr3_aa: CASSPSLWREGNEQYF
cdr3_nt: TGTGCCAGCAGCCCTTCTCTTTGGCGGGAGGGGAATGAGCAGTACTTC